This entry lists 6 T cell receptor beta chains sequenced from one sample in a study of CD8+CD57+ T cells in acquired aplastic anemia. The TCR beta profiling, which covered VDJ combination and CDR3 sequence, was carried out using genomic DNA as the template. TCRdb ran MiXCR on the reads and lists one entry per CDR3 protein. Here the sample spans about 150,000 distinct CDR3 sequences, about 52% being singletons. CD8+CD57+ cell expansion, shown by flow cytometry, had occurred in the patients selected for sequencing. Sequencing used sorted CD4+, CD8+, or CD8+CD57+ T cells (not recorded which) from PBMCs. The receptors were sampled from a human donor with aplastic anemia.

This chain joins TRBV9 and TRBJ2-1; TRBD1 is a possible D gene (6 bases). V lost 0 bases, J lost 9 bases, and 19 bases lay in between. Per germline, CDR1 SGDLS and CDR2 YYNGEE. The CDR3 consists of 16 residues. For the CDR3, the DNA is TGTGCCAGCAGCGTAGAGGGACACCCACGGGACGGTGAGCAGTTCTTC. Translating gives CASSVEGHPRDGEQFF.

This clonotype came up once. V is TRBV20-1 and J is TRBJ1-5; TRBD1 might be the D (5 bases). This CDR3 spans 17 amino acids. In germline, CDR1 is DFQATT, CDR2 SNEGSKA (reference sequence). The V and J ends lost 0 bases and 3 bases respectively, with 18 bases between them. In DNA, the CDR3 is TGCAGTGCTAGAGATCCCGGCCAGGGAGGAAACAATCAGCCCCAGCATTTT. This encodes CSARDPGQGGNNQPQHF.

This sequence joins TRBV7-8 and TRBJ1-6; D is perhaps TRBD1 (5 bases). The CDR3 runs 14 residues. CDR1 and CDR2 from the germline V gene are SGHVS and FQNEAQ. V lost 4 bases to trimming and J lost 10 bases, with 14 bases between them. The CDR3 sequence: CASSSQGRGSPLHF. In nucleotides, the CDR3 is TGTGCCAGCAGCTCGCAGGGTCGTGGGTCACCCCTCCACTTT.

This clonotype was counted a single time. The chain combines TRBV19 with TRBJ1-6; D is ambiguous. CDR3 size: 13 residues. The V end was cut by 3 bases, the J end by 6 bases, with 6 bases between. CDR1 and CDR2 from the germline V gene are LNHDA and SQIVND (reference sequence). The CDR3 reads CASSMTINSPLHF. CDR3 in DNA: TGTGCCAGTAGTATGACCATTAATTCACCCCTCCACTTT.

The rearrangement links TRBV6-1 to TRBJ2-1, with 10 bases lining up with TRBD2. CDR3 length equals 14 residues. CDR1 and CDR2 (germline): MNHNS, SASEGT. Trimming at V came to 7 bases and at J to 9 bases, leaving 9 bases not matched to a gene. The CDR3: CASTLAGPRGEQFF. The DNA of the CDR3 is TGTGCCAGCACACTAGCGGGGCCCCGGGGTGAGCAGTTCTTC.

The CDR3 DNA reads TGTGCCAGCAGCACCCCCCGTGAAGGGCGGGGGGGCCTAGACAATGAGCAGTTCTTC. Its protein product is CASSTPREGRGGLDNEQFF. The chain combines TRBV21-1 with TRBJ2-1; the table gives TRBD2 as D, unverified against the DNA. TRBV21-1 is an annotated pseudogene. This CDR3 is built from 19 residues.